This passage covers 4 T cell receptor beta chains from one sample sequenced in a study of liver allograft versus peripheral blood T cells (TCRdb year 2020). Notes on the research overall: The study compared the T cell receptor repertoires present in transplanted livers with the repertoires present in the peripheral blood of liver transplant recipients.

TCRdb shows the sequencer as Illumina MiSeq. TCRdb took the public reads, trimmed them with fastp at Q25, ran MiXCR for clone calling and kept in-frame beta chains. Here each entry gathers all rows of one CDR3 protein and keeps the most common genes and DNA. The sample contains several thousand distinct CDR3 sequences, about 15% of them found a single time. The ten largest clones add up to 7.9% of the sample. These receptors originate from a human patient who had a liver transplant. Some T cells may derive from the graft donor when a transplant has been performed.

Within the sample, this clonotype is medium-sized. V is TRBV29-1 and J is TRBJ1-2, with 7 bases identical to TRBD1. The CDR3 extends over 11 amino acids. J was trimmed by 8 bases and V by 6 bases; bases with no gene match: 6. Germline-derived CDR1 and CDR2 are SQVTM and ANQGSEA. For the CDR3, the DNA is TGCAGCGTGACAGGGACTGGCGGCTACACCTTC. Translated, it gives CSVTGTGGYTF.

The chain links TRBV5-4 to TRBJ1-2; D unresolved. Trimming took off 2 bases at V and 6 bases at J, with 8 bases between the two ends. Germline values: CDR1 SGHNT, CDR2 YYREEE (reference sequence). This CDR3 region has 12 residues. The CDR3, as DNA: TGTGCCAGCAGCTTTCCCCACGATGGCTACACCTTC. Protein sequence: CASSFPHDGYTF.

This clonotype was detected a few times. J is TRBJ1-2 and V is TRBV30; D is uncertain. V lost 2 bases, J lost 8 bases, and 21 bases lay in between. This CDR3 region has 15 residues. Germline loops: CDR1 GTSNPN, CDR2 SVGIG (reference sequence). As DNA, the CDR3 is TGTGCCTGGAGTTCCCATCCCCCGGGCCGAGCAGGCTACACCTTC. Its protein is CAWSSHPPGRAGYTF.

In this sample, this clonotype is medium-sized. The chain recombines TRBV7-2 with TRBJ1-2; no definite D call. V lost 6 bases, J lost 2 bases, and 10 bases lay in between. Germline values: CDR1 SGHTA, CDR2 FQGNSA. The CDR3 runs to 13 residues. The CDR3 sequence is CASSLKGNYGYTF. CDR3 coding DNA: TGTGCCAGCAGTCTCAAGGGAAACTATGGCTACACCTTC.